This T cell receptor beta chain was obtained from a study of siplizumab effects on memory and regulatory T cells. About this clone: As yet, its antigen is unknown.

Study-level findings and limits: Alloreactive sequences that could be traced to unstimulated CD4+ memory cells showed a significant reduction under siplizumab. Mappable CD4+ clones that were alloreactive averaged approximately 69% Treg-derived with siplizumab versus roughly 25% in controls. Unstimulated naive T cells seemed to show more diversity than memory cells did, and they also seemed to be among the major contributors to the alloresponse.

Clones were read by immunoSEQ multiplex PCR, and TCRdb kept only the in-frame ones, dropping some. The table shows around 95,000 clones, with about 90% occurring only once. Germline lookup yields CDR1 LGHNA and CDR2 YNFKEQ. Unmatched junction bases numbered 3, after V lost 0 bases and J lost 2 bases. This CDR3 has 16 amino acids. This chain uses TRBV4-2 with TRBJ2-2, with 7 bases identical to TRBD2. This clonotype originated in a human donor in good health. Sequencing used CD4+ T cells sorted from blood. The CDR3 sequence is CASSQDGGENTGELFF. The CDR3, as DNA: TGTGCCAGCAGCCAAGATGGGGGGGAAAACACCGGGGAGCTGTTTTTT.